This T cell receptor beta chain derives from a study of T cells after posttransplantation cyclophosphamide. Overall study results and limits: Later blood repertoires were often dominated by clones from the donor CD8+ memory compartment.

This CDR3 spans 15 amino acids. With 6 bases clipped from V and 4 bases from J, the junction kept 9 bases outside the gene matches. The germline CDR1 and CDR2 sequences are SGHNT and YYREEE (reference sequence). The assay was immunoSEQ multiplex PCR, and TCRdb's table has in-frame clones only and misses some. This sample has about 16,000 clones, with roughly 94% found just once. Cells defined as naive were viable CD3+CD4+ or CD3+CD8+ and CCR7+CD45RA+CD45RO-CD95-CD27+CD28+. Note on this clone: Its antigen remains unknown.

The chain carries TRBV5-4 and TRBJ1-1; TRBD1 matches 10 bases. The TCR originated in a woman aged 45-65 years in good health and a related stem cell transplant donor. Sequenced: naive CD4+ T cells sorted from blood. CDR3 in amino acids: CASNSGGQGSTEAFF. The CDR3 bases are TGTGCCAGCAACTCAGGGGGACAGGGGAGCACTGAAGCTTTCTTT.